This entry lists 22 T cell receptor beta chains sequenced from one sample in a study of cytomegalovirus exposure and HLA in healthy donors (dated by TCRdb to 2016 to 2017). Library method: the immunoSEQ multiplex PCR assay. A mixture of 60 forward primers for TCR Vbeta segments and 13 reverse primers for TCR Jbeta segments was used in the multiplex PCR. TCRdb took this table from immuneACCESS and kept in-frame rearrangements with V and J called. Such tables lack part of the clones; where checked against another copy, unresolved V genes explain under half of the gap, and the rest is unexplained. This sample comprises 95,000 to 150,000 clones, roughly 80% of them detected only once. The ten largest make up 2% to 2.5% of the sample. The sequenced material came from PBMCs. The receptors shown here come from a man aged 30 to 45 in good health and CMV-seronegative.

The J gene is TRBJ1-1, the V gene TRBV29-1; D may be TRBD1 (5 bases). The CDR3 is 13 residues long. V lost 6 bases to trimming and J lost 4 bases, with 15 bases between them. Germline lookup yields CDR1 SQVTM and CDR2 ANQGSEA. CDR3 region: CSVEQAEGTEAFF. The CDR3 nucleotides read TGCAGCGTGGAACAGGCTGAGGGCACTGAAGCTTTCTTT.

The rearrangement joins TRBV10-3 to TRBJ2-2, with 9 bases that match TRBD2. This CDR3 is 17 amino acids long. The germline V gene has CDR1 ENHRY and CDR2 SYGVKD. V trimming: 4 bases; J trimming: 7 bases; junction bases outside the gene matches: 13. This chain's CDR3 is CAISANLGGGAIGELFF. The CDR3 bases are TGTGCCATCAGTGCTAACCTTGGCGGGGGGGCCATCGGGGAGCTGTTTTTT.

The V gene is TRBV5-1, the J gene TRBJ2-7; 10 nucleotides agree with TRBD1. Losses at the gene ends were 4 bases for V and 5 bases for J; bases not matched to a gene: 9. Germline V gene sequence: CDR1 SGHRS, CDR2 YFSETQ. The CDR3 length is 15 residues. The CDR3, as DNA: TGCGCCAGCAGCCGTAGGGACAGGGGTGCCCACGAGCAGTACTTC. It codes for CASSRRDRGAHEQYF. Using reference TRBV5-1 and TRBJ2-7 for the parts outside the CDR3, the full variable domain is KAGVTQTPRYLIKTRGQQVTLSCSPISGHRSVSWYQQTPGQGLQFLFEYFSETQRNKGNFPGRFSGRQFSNSRSEMNVSTLELGDSALYLCASSRRDRGAHEQYFGPGTRLTVT.

The chain has TRBV28 and TRBJ1-1; perhaps TRBD1 as D (5 bases). The germline CDR1 and CDR2 sequences are MDHEN and SYDVKM. The CDR3 has 13 amino acids. V lost 5 bases and J 7 bases, leaving 14 bases between the germline ends. CDR3 coding DNA: TGTGCCAGCAGTAACTTTCGGGGGAATGAAGCTTTCTTT. This gives the protein CASSNFRGNEAFF. The full variable domain, completed using reference TRBV28 and TRBJ1-1, is DVKVTQSSRYLVKRTGEKVFLECVQDMDHENMFWYRQDPGLGLRLIYFSYDVKMKEKGDIPEGYSVSREKKERFSLILESASTNQTSMYLCASSNFRGNEAFFGQGTRLTVV.

V and J are TRBV2 and TRBJ1-4; tentative D call: TRBD1 (6 bases). Germline loops: CDR1 SNHLY, CDR2 FYNNEI. Trimming pared 7 bases from V and 0 bases from J, leaving 9 bases between. This CDR3 region has 14 residues. The DNA of the CDR3 is TGTGCCAGCAATAGACAGGCAACTAATGAAAAACTGTTTTTT. Translation: CASNRQATNEKLFF.

This sequence joins TRBV27 and TRBJ2-7; 9 nucleotides match TRBD1. CDR3 size: 17 residues. CDR1 and CDR2 from the germline V gene are MNHEY and SMNVEV (reference sequence). V lost 5 bases to trimming and J lost 0 bases; unmatched junction nucleotides: 11. The CDR3 here is CASSHQAGTGFSYEQYF. For the CDR3, the DNA is TGTGCCAGCAGTCACCAAGCCGGGACAGGGTTCTCCTACGAGCAGTACTTC.

The chain combines TRBV19 with TRBJ2-3; D perhaps matches TRBD2 (5 bases). The CDR3 extends over 14 amino acids. Trimming shortened V by 2 bases and J by 1 base, and 7 bases separated the two germline ends. Germline CDR1 and CDR2: LNHDA and SQIVND (reference sequence). The CDR3 region has the DNA TGTGCCAGTAGTATAATGGAGGGCACAGATACGCAGTATTTT. This gives the protein CASSIMEGTDTQYF.

A word on this clone: An end of the junction differs from the germline gene, which may be a read error. This sequence joins TRBV4-1 and TRBJ1-2; D unresolved. This CDR3 contains 14 residues. CDR1 and CDR2 from the germline V gene are MGHRA and YSYEKL. The CDR3 region has the DNA TGCGCCAGCAGCCAAGATATGGAGGAGGAAGTTAGCGAGTTC. Protein sequence: CASSQDMEEEVSEF.

This sequence joins TRBV16 and TRBJ2-7, with unresolved D. V was cut by 4 bases and J by 0 bases, with 16 bases left in between. Germline V CDR1 and CDR2: KGHSY, FQNENV. The CDR3 extends over 16 amino acids. The CDR3 reads CASSPHSSFSSYEQYF. The CDR3 DNA follows: TGTGCCAGCAGCCCCCACAGCAGCTTTAGCTCCTACGAGCAGTACTTC.

The genes are TRBV2 and TRBJ2-7; tentatively, D is TRBD1 (5 bases). Trimming pared 8 bases from V and 0 bases from J, leaving 17 bases between. The CDR3 has 15 residues. CDR1 is SNHLY, CDR2 FYNNEI, per germline. The CDR3 reads CASQGYRSGSYEQYF. The CDR3 nucleotides read TGTGCCAGCCAAGGGTACAGGTCGGGCTCCTACGAGCAGTACTTC.

The J gene is TRBJ2-5, the V gene TRBV5-4, with D unresolved. CDR3 length: 15 amino acids. V shed 0 bases and J shed 4 bases, with 13 bases lying between them. Germline assignment: CDR1 SGHNT and CDR2 YYREEE (reference sequence). The DNA of the CDR3 is TGTGCCAGCAGCTTGGGAGGATCGGGTTCAGAGACCCAGTACTTC. This codes for CASSLGGSGSETQYF. Combining the CDR3 with reference TRBV5-4 and TRBJ2-5 gives the whole variable domain ETGVTQSPTHLIKTRGQQVTLRCSSQSGHNTVSWYQQALGQGPQFIFQYYREEENGRGNFPPRFSGLQFPNYSSELNVNALELDDSALYLCASSLGGSGSETQYFGPGTRLLVL.

The gene calls are TRBV5-1 and TRBJ2-5, with D possibly being TRBD1 (6 bases). The CDR3 contains 16 residues. V was shortened by 4 bases and J by 0 bases, with 16 bases between the two germline ends. The germline V gene encodes CDR1 SGHRS and CDR2 YFSETQ. DNA for the CDR3: TGCGCCAGCAGCATTACCCTTCAGGGGCACCAAGAGACCCAGTACTTC. Translating it yields CASSITLQGHQETQYF.

V is TRBV29-1 and J is TRBJ1-1; 11 bases align to TRBD1. This CDR3 spans 13 amino acids. The junction had 1 base not matched to a gene; V was cut back by 6 bases and J by 1 base. CDR1 and CDR2 (germline): SQVTM, ANQGSEA. This chain's CDR3 is CSVGTGGNTEAFF. Here the CDR3 DNA reads TGCAGCGTAGGGACAGGGGGGAACACTGAAGCTTTCTTT.

With respect to this clone: An end of the junction does not agree with germline; a read error may underlie this. The CDR3 here is CASSSSGGGTLLSYGQYF. CDR3 bases: TGTGCCAGCAGCTCCTCCGGCGGGGGGACCCTACTCTCCTACGGGCAGTACTTC. This chain uses TRBV7-9 with TRBJ2-7; TRBD2 agrees at 8 bases. The CDR3 extends over 18 amino acids. From germline, CDR1 is SEHNR and CDR2 FQNEAQ (reference sequence). Supplemented by reference TRBV7-9 and TRBJ2-7, the full variable domain reads DTGVSQNPRHKITKRGQNVTFRCDPISEHNRLYWYRQTLGQGPEFLTYFQNEAQLEKSRLLSDRFSAERPKGSFSTLEIQRTEQGDSAMYLCASSSSGGGTLLSYGQYFGPGTRLTVT.

V gene TRBV4-2 combines with J gene TRBJ2-2; TRBD2 matches at 12 bases. Losses at the gene ends were 2 bases for V and 5 bases for J; bases not matched to a gene: 3. The germline CDR1 and CDR2 sequences are LGHNA and YNFKEQ. The length of the CDR3 is 16 residues. The CDR3 DNA is TGTGCCAGCAGCCAACCTAGCGGGGGGGCTACCGGGGAGCTGTTTTTT. Encoded protein: CASSQPSGGATGELFF.

The rearrangement links TRBV27 to TRBJ2-5; D possibly corresponds to TRBD1 (6 bases). The J call may be wrong; the DNA end is better matched by TRBJ2-7. Germline V gene data show CDR1 as MNHEY and CDR2 as SMNVEV (reference sequence). The CDR3 contains 15 residues. The CDR3 protein is CASRVREWGPYEQYF. In DNA form, the CDR3 reads TGTGCCAGCAGGGTCAGGGAGTGGGGGCCCTACGAGCAGTACTTC.

This clone was detected only once. The chain couples TRBV29-1 to TRBJ1-4; 9 bases are a match to TRBD1. Germline assignment: CDR1 SQVTM and CDR2 ANQGSEA. The CDR3 has 13 amino acids. J gave up 8 bases and V 7 bases, and 8 bases lay outside the gene matches. The DNA of the CDR3 is TGCAGCGGCGTGGGACAGGGCGGCGAAAAACTGTTTTTT. Protein product: CSGVGQGGEKLFF.

The chain links TRBV21-1 to TRBJ2-2; the D call of TRBD2 is as the table states it, not checked on the DNA. TRBV21-1 is recorded as a pseudogene. This CDR3 spans 19 amino acids. The CDR3 protein is CATGRGLAGARGHTGELFF. In DNA form, the CDR3 reads TGTGCCACCGGGAGGGGTCTAGCGGGGGCCCGAGGTCATACCGGGGAGCTGTTTTTT.

The chain employs TRBV19 and TRBJ2-1; tentatively, D is TRBD1 (6 bases). The CDR3 is made up of 14 amino acids. The germline CDR1 and CDR2 sequences are LNHDA and SQIVND (reference sequence). The ends were cut back, 10 bases at V and 4 bases at J, with 17 bases in the middle. CDR3 loop: CATALDSFYNEQFF. DNA for the CDR3: TGTGCCACCGCCCTGGACAGTTTTTACAATGAGCAGTTCTTC.

The V call is TRBV25-1, the J call TRBJ1-2, with TRBD1 matching 9 bases. J lost 1 base, V lost 4 bases, and 10 bases had no gene match. The CDR3 sequence is 17 residues long. Germline loops: CDR1 MGHDK, CDR2 SYGVNS. CDR3: CASSGFTGTGINYGYTF. CDR3 in DNA: TGTGCCAGCAGTGGGTTCACCGGGACAGGGATTAACTATGGCTACACCTTC.

The gene calls are TRBV9 and TRBJ1-2; D ambiguous. Germline assignment: CDR1 SGDLS and CDR2 YYNGEE. CDR3 length: 16 amino acids. With 0 bases removed from V and 4 bases from J, the gap between germline ends came to 16 bases. CDR3 sequence (DNA): TGTGCCAGCAGCGTAGAATCAAGGTTGCGGGGCTATGGCTACACCTTC. Translating it yields CASSVESRLRGYGYTF.

V usage is TRBV27 and J usage is TRBJ2-1; D is unresolved. V dropped 5 bases and J dropped 3 bases, with 14 bases sitting between them. Germline V gene data show CDR1 as MNHEY and CDR2 as SMNVEV (reference sequence). The CDR3 extends over 15 amino acids. The CDR3 region has the DNA TGTGCCAGCAGTAGACTCAACCCTTTCTACAATGAGCAGTTCTTC. Residues: CASSRLNPFYNEQFF.